This T cell receptor (beta chain) is from a study of shared clonotypes between healthy human individuals. General study points: Clonotypes that were shared across four donors made up roughly 5% of naive CD4 clonotypes. Incomplete sequencing of sorted subsets was indicated by rarefaction despite large depth. Non-shared clonotypes had lower generation probabilities than clonotypes shared by all four sorted-subset donors.

Germline CDR1 is SQVTM and CDR2 is ANQGSEA. With 1 base removed from V and 6 bases from J, the gap between germline ends came to 12 bases. The CDR3 is made up of 13 amino acids. Libraries were prepared by immunoSEQ multiplex PCR; TCRdb keeps only in-frame clonotypes and omits some of them. The data contain some 1,100,000 clones, 75% to 80% of them singletons. Points on this clone: The antigen is unknown.

Sequencing used memory CD4+ T cells from PBMCs. Sample subset: CD45RA-negative fraction. This TCR was recovered from a man between 18 and 35 years old in good health. Some clones in this sample may be carry-over from other donors' samples. The chain uses TRBV29-1 and TRBJ1-1; no reliable D call. DNA for the CDR3: TGCAGCGTTGAAGGAGGGCGGGGATCTGAAGCTTTCTTT. This translates into CSVEGGRGSEAFF.